This T cell receptor (beta chain) is from a study of T cell responses to AZD1222 COVID-19 vaccine. Profiled with immunoSEQ multiplex PCR; TCRdb holds only in-frame clones, not every one. The sample records more than 85,000 clones, around nine tenths being singletons. Between the trimmed V and J ends, which lost 4 bases and 3 bases, there was a span of 4 bases. This CDR3 is built from 11 residues. Germline assignment: CDR1 GTSNPN and CDR2 SVGIG (reference sequence). The chain joins TRBV30 to TRBJ1-3, with D unresolved. This sample comprised peripheral blood, obtained on day 0 of AZD1222 vaccination. The source of this sequence is an adult in good health. The CDR3 reads CAWTGGNTIYF. The CDR3 DNA follows: TGTGCCTGGACCGGTGGAAACACCATATATTTT.